The 12 T cell receptor beta chains given below trace back to one sample, sequenced in a study of T cell responses to AZD1222 COVID-19 vaccine. Method: immunoSEQ multiplex PCR; TCRdb's copy keeps in-frame clones and lacks some. Of about 88,000 clones listed, roughly 89% were seen once; the top ten hold 4% to 6%. The specimen was peripheral blood, collected on day 0 of MenACWY control vaccination. The receptors originated from an adult in good health.

The rearrangement joins TRBV6-5 to TRBJ2-2; D may match TRBD1 or TRBD2 (6 bases each). This CDR3 comprises 16 residues. The germline V gene encodes CDR1 MNHEY and CDR2 SVGAGI. Trimming removed 0 bases from V and 10 bases from J, with 18 bases in between. The DNA of the CDR3 is TGTGCCAGCAGTTACTCGACGGGGGCGCCCCCCCCGGAGCTGTTTTTT. Translation gives CASSYSTGAPPPELFF.

This chain uses TRBV2 with TRBJ2-1; 9 bases fit TRBD2. The CDR3 is 15 residues long. Trimming at V came to 4 bases and at J to 4 bases, leaving 5 bases not matched to a gene. Germline CDR1 SNHLY, CDR2 FYNNEI. CDR3 bases: TGTGCCAGCAGTGCTTCAGCGGGGGGTTACAATGAGCAGTTCTTC. Its translation: CASSASAGGYNEQFF. The full variable domain, in which reference TRBV2 and TRBJ2-1 provide the parts outside the CDR3, is EPEVTQTPSHQVTQMGQEVILRCVPISNHLYFYWYRQILGQKVEFLVSFYNNEISEKSEIFDDQFSVERPDGSNFTLKIRSTKLEDSAMYFCASSASAGGYNEQFFGPGTRLTVL.

This clone was observed a single time. The V call is TRBV29-1, the J call TRBJ2-3; D is perhaps TRBD2 (5 bases). Germline V gene lookup returns CDR1 SQVTM and CDR2 ANQGSEA. V lost 2 bases and J 10 bases, leaving 16 bases between the germline ends. The CDR3 has 13 amino acids. The CDR3 coding sequence is TGCAGCGTTGAACGACTAACCGGGGATCCGCAGTATTTT. Translating gives CSVERLTGDPQYF.

This clone was found once. The chain couples TRBV9 to TRBJ2-2, with D possibly TRBD2 on 5 matching bases. Between the trimmed V and J ends, which lost 4 bases and 6 bases, there was a span of 10 bases. The CDR3 covers 13 residues. Germline assignment: CDR1 SGDLS and CDR2 YYNGEE. CDR3 protein: CASSQEAPGELFF. Here the CDR3 DNA reads TGTGCCAGCAGCCAGGAGGCCCCCGGGGAGCTGTTTTTT.

V gene TRBV24-1 combines with J gene TRBJ1-1; TRBD1 aligns across 7 bases. The CDR3 runs 15 residues. The ends lost 0 bases at V and 12 bases at J; junction bases unmatched: 12. Germline loops: CDR1 KGHDR, CDR2 SFDVKD. The CDR3, as DNA: TGTGCCACCAGTGATTTGCGGGATTTAGACAGGGAGACTTTCTTT. Encoded protein: CATSDLRDLDRETFF.

This clone was counted a single time. V gene TRBV7-3 combines with J gene TRBJ2-2; TRBD2 agrees at 7 bases. Germline-derived CDR1 and CDR2 are SGHTA and FQGTGA. V lost 2 bases and J lost 7; bases outside the gene matches: 1. The CDR3 extends over 13 amino acids. The CDR3 region is CASSLGLVGELFF. The CDR3, as DNA: TGTGCCAGCAGCTTAGGACTAGTCGGGGAGCTGTTTTTT.

The J gene is TRBJ1-5, the V gene TRBV10-2; D call uncertain. Trimming cost V 5 bases and J 6 bases, with 11 bases left between them. The CDR3 totals 13 residues. Germline-derived CDR1 and CDR2 are WSHSY and SAAADI. In nucleotides, the CDR3 is TGCGCCAGCAGTTGGACTGTGGCTCAGCCCCAGCATTTT. Protein product: CASSWTVAQPQHF.

This clone has more than one count but fewer than ten. The CDR3: CASSQDRRSSYEQYF. DNA for the CDR3: TGCGCCAGCAGCCAAGATAGGCGGTCCTCCTACGAGCAGTACTTC. The rearrangement links TRBV4-3 to TRBJ2-7; no reliable D call. This CDR3 contains 15 residues. Trimming pared 0 bases from V and 0 bases from J, leaving 9 bases between. Looked up from germline, CDR1 is LGHNA and CDR2 is YSLEER.

This chain uses TRBV7-9 with TRBJ2-3; no firm D call. CDR1 is SEHNR, CDR2 FQNEAQ, per germline (reference sequence). This CDR3 is built from 13 residues. V gave up 5 bases and J gave up 5 bases, with 11 bases separating them. The CDR3 nucleotides are TGTGCCAGCAGCCTACCGGCTGGAGATACGCAGTATTTT. Its protein product is CASSLPAGDTQYF.

The chain recombines TRBV5-4 with TRBJ2-3; no definite D call. Looked up from germline, CDR1 is SGHNT and CDR2 is YYREEE (reference sequence). V was clipped by 0 bases and J by 5 bases, with 7 bases between them. CDR3 length: 13 amino acids. The chain's CDR3 is CASSLETEDTQYF. Written as DNA, the CDR3 is TGTGCCAGCAGCTTGGAAACGGAAGATACGCAGTATTTT.

This clone was detected a few times. V and J are TRBV7-2 and TRBJ2-3; D is tentatively TRBD1 or TRBD2 (5 bases each). V dropped 5 bases and J dropped 4 bases, with 19 bases sitting between them. Germline CDR1 SGHTA, CDR2 FQGNSA. This CDR3 comprises 16 residues. The CDR3 DNA reads as TGTGCCAGCAGCCGGGACGCTTTCCATATCCCAGATACGCAGTATTTT. Translated, it gives CASSRDAFHIPDTQYF.

The chain has TRBV28 and TRBJ1-1, with TRBD1 identical over 8 bases. Germline CDR1 and CDR2: MDHEN and SYDVKM. The ends lost 0 bases at V and 3 bases at J; junction bases unmatched: 3. The CDR3 contains 15 residues. The chain's CDR3 is CASSLWTGAHTEAFF. The CDR3 region has the DNA TGTGCCAGCAGTTTATGGACAGGGGCCCACACTGAAGCTTTCTTT.